The 7 T cell receptor beta chains presented below share a single source sample, sequenced in a study of blood T cell repertoires in COVID-19. Here immunoSEQ multiplex PCR was the method, and the copy in TCRdb shows in-frame clones only, minus some. The data show 200,000 to 300,000 clones, roughly 86% seen once. Sample: peripheral blood. The receptors come from a woman in her 30s who had recovered from COVID-19.

A word on this clone: Compared with germline, one end of the junction differs, possibly owing to a read error. V and J are TRBV10-1 and TRBJ1-4, with D possibly being TRBD1 (5 bases). CDR1 is WNHNN, CDR2 SYGVQD, per germline (reference sequence). CDR3 length: 9 residues. CDR3 residues: CASGGISAF. CDR3 nucleotides: TGCGCCAGCGGGGGGATTTCGGCTTTT.

The CDR3 here is CSVTGHLSLNTEAFF. The CDR3 DNA reads as TGCAGCGTTACAGGCCACCTTTCCCTGAACACTGAAGCTTTCTTT. The rearrangement joins TRBV29-1 to TRBJ1-1; TRBD1 might be the D (5 bases). V lost 5 bases and J lost 0, with 16 bases in between. CDR3 length: 15 residues. Germline V gene lookup returns CDR1 SQVTM and CDR2 ANQGSEA.

V gene TRBV19 combines with J gene TRBJ2-7; 9 nucleotides align to TRBD1. Germline V gives CDR1 LNHDA, CDR2 SQIVND (reference sequence). The CDR3 sequence is 15 residues long. V lost 5 bases and J lost 3; bases outside the gene matches: 8. The CDR3 DNA reads as TGTGCCAGTAGTGAACCGGGACAGGGCTTCTACGAGCAGTACTTC. Its protein is CASSEPGQGFYEQYF.

In its sample, this clone was seen once. This chain uses TRBV23-1 with TRBJ1-5; the D is unclear. TRBV23-1 has ORF status, its function being uncertain. V lost 2 bases to trimming and J lost 2 bases, with 16 bases between them. The CDR3 has 17 amino acids. The CDR3 nucleotides read TGCGCCAGCAGTCAACGGAAGAACCCGAGGGGCAATCAGCCCCAGCATTTT. It encodes CASSQRKNPRGNQPQHF.

The chain joins TRBV6-5 to TRBJ1-6, with 8 bases fitting TRBD1. V trimming: 6 bases; J trimming: 7 bases; junction bases outside the gene matches: 2. The CDR3 totals 13 residues. In germline, CDR1 is MNHEY, CDR2 SVGAGI. Here the CDR3 reads CASSRGQNSPLHF. The CDR3 region has the DNA TGTGCCAGCAGCAGGGGGCAAAATTCACCCCTCCACTTT.

V usage is TRBV19 and J usage is TRBJ1-2; D is unresolved. CDR1 and CDR2 from the germline V gene are LNHDA and SQIVND (reference sequence). V was clipped by 6 bases and J by 2 bases, with 4 bases between them. The CDR3 is 11 amino acids. The CDR3 nucleotides are TGTGCCAGTAGGTTAAACTATGGCTACACCTTC. This translates into CASRLNYGYTF. The whole variable domain, filled in from reference TRBV19 and TRBJ1-2, reads DGGITQSPKYLFRKEGQNVTLSCEQNLNHDAMYWYRQDPGQGLRLIYYSQIVNDFQKGDIAEGYSVSREKKESFPLTVTSAQKNPTAFYLCASRLNYGYTFGSGTRLTVV.

This chain joins TRBV2 and TRBJ2-1; 8 bases fit TRBD2. The germline V gene has CDR1 SNHLY and CDR2 FYNNEI. After removal of 3 bases from V and 0 bases from J, the junction contained 7 bases not matched to a gene. This CDR3 has 17 amino acids. This CDR3 reads CASSEAWSGGSYNEQFF. The CDR3 nucleotides read TGTGCCAGCAGTGAGGCTTGGAGCGGGGGCTCCTACAATGAGCAGTTCTTC.